This T cell receptor (beta chain) was captured by sequencing in a study of blood T cell repertoires in COVID-19. On the study more broadly: Samples of COVID-19 (acute and convalescent) were obtained from the United States, Italy and Spain. PBMCs, B-cell-depleted T cells, or T cells were the source of the cDNA or gDNA that made up the material.

Original handling: Amplified reference gene primers provided the basis for estimating nucleated cell counts. The assay was immunoSEQ multiplex PCR, and TCRdb's table has in-frame clones only and misses some. Clonal size and the V and J genes are those of that table, whereas D and trimming came from the DNA. The sample shows 300,000 to 450,000 clones, roughly 85% of them seen only once. Trimming shortened V by 3 bases and J by 4 bases, and 15 bases separated the two germline ends. The CDR3 sequence is 15 residues long. CDR1 is SGHNT, CDR2 YYREEE, per germline (reference sequence). The sequencing sample was made of peripheral blood. The chain carries TRBV5-4 and TRBJ2-3, with D possibly matching TRBD1 (6 bases). This sequence was found in a woman aged 18-29 years with acute or convalescent COVID-19. The CDR3 is CASSSTGLKADTQYF. CDR3 DNA: TGTGCCAGCAGCTCGACAGGCCTCAAAGCAGATACGCAGTATTTT.